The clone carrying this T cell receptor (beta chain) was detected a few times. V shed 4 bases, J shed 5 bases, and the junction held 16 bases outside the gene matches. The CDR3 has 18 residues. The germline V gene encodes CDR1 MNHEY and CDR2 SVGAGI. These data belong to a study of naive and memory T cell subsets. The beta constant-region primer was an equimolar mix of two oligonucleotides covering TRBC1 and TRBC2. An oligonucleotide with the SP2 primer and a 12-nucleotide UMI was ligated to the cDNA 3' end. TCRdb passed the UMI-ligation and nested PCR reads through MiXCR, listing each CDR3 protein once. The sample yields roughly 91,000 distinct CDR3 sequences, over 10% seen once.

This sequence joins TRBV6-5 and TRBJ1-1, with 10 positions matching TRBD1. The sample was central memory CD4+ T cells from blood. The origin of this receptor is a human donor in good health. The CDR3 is CASSLTGTGAPEGTEAFF. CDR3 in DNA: TGTGCCAGCAGTTTGACCGGGACAGGGGCACCTGAGGGGACTGAAGCTTTCTTT.